This T cell receptor (beta chain) was captured by sequencing in a study of cytomegalovirus exposure and HLA in healthy donors. The V end was cut by 4 bases, the J end by 7 bases, with 19 bases between. The germline V gene has CDR1 SGHAT and CDR2 FQNNGV. The CDR3 totals 15 residues. The PCR contained 60 Vbeta and 13 Jbeta primers. Some clones are missing from TCRdb's copy, which holds only in-frame ones; the method was immunoSEQ multiplex PCR. This table holds around 140,000 clones, 76% found once. This TCR was sampled from a man aged 35-49 years in good health and CMV-seronegative. Sequenced input: PBMCs. The genes are TRBV11-2 and TRBJ2-5, with D uncertain. The CDR3 region has the DNA TGTGCCAGCAGCTATAATGCCGCAGGTAGTGGGACCCAGTACTTC. Its translation: CASSYNAAGSGTQYF.